The rows below give T cell receptor beta chains drawn from one sample of a study of vaccination and CD4 T cells after COVID-19. TCRdb analysed the PCR reads with MiXCR anew, one entry per CDR3 protein. The sample has around 13,000 distinct CDR3 sequences, roughly 50% seen once; the top ten hold 20% to 25%. Which antigens these TCRs recognize remains unknown. Material: CD4+ T cells from blood, cultured in vitro. All receptors come from a human donor who had recovered from COVID-19. The CDR3 runs from the conserved cysteine through the conserved F or W. Fields, in order: clone size, V gene, CDR3 protein. Size is omitted from some rows. Given values are once, few, many or a class for expanded clones.

size: NA
V: TRBV11-3
CDR3: CASSSGQGFGYGYTF

size: NA
V: TRBV20-1
CDR3: CSASLGRGQDTQYF

size: few
V: TRBV11-2
CDR3: CASSLGRWNTEAFF

size: NA
V: TRBV6-5
CDR3: CASSYPEELGPHDTQYF

size: NA
V: TRBV20-1
CDR3: CSAHRPGQIYEQYF

size: NA
V: TRBV27
CDR3: CASSLSSSGASSYEQYF

size: NA
V: TRBV6-5
CDR3: CASSYSGTSGGGEQFF

size: NA
V: TRBV20-1
CDR3: CSVVRPALKDTIYF

size: few
V: TRBV7-8
CDR3: CASSLRTGSYSNQPQHF

size: NA
V: TRBV21-1
CDR3: CASSRKGPYEQYF

size: NA
V: TRBV10-3
CDR3: CAISLTGFEQYF

size: NA
V: TRBV27
CDR3: CASRPQGATAYEQYF

size: once
V: TRBV7-2
CDR3: CTSSLASGRGGYTF

size: few
V: TRBV2
CDR3: CASTRDGGYEQYF

size: NA
V: TRBV6-1
CDR3: CASKKINRGGTGELFF

size: NA
V: TRBV20-1
CDR3: CSASVASGTYEQYF

size: NA
V: TRBV7-8
CDR3: CASSPGPGRGGGSSYNEQFF

size: few
V: TRBV19
CDR3: CASSIFPGQYQETQYF

size: NA
V: TRBV28
CDR3: CATPGGATGELFF

size: once
V: TRBV2
CDR3: CASRGTGRYSNQPQHF

size: NA
V: TRBV6-2/TRBV6-3
CDR3: CASRAGVKETQYF

size: NA
V: TRBV20-1
CDR3: CSARGTSGSSYNEQFF

size: few
V: TRBV19
CDR3: CASSAGQAYGYTF

size: NA
V: TRBV6-1
CDR3: CATRGISGSYEQYF

size: NA
V: TRBV27
CDR3: CASSPPESGTGVRKNYGYTF

size: few
V: TRBV20-1
CDR3: CSARTTTSPTGELFF

size: NA
V: TRBV12-3/TRBV12-4
CDR3: CASSLRQVNQPQHF

size: NA
V: TRBV20-1
CDR3: CSVPLGAASSYNEQFF

size: few
V: TRBV2
CDR3: CASSLDGATQYF

size: NA
V: TRBV15
CDR3: CATSSGGRGGEKLFF

size: NA
V: TRBV20-1
CDR3: CSAPGLAGGQTDTQYF

size: NA
V: TRBV11-1
CDR3: CASSSPGLAGGKQFF

size: few
V: TRBV7-9
CDR3: CASSPYWGPSSSYNSPLHF

size: NA
V: TRBV29-1
CDR3: CSVEYDSSSGANVLTF

size: few
V: TRBV7-6
CDR3: CASSLAGRGAIPPETQYF

size: NA
V: TRBV20-1
CDR3: CSARLAGGYNEQFF

size: NA
V: TRBV19
CDR3: CASSRTDTEAFF

size: NA
V: TRBV7-9
CDR3: CASSLLTGYEQYF

size: NA
V: TRBV2
CDR3: CASSEEQGAEAFF

size: few
V: TRBV6-1
CDR3: CASSRDRGAGELFF

size: NA
V: TRBV12-3/TRBV12-4
CDR3: CASSPGQTNTEAFF

size: NA
V: TRBV7-8
CDR3: CASSSRSGLLAGDTQYF

size: NA
V: TRBV2
CDR3: CASSDGEAGFGNTIYF

size: NA
V: TRBV20-1
CDR3: CSARVTGAGGYTF

size: NA
V: TRBV7-8
CDR3: CASSLEGFYNSPLHF

size: NA
V: TRBV7-2
CDR3: CASSHSRGLRANYGYTF

size: few
V: TRBV28
CDR3: CASPGRGLNTEAFF

size: NA
V: TRBV6-2/TRBV6-3
CDR3: CASSSQGSNQPQHF

size: NA
V: TRBV7-7
CDR3: CASSLALRGTQYF

size: NA
V: TRBV27
CDR3: CASSPRSRVLAYEQYF

size: NA
V: TRBV12-3/TRBV12-4
CDR3: CASSFSRNTEAFF

size: few
V: TRBV20-1
CDR3: CSAIGSFNQPQHF